These 9 T cell receptor beta chains came from one sample sequenced in a study of cytomegalovirus exposure and HLA in healthy donors. Assay: immunoSEQ multiplex PCR; the TCRdb copy retains only in-frame clones and omits some. The sample lists around 200,000 clones, 88% occurring once. The sequencing sample was made of PBMCs. Source of these receptors: a woman aged 18-35 years in good health and CMV-seronegative.

The rearrangement links TRBV2 to TRBJ2-2; D might be TRBD1 (6 bases). This CDR3 comprises 16 residues. CDR1 is SNHLY, CDR2 FYNNEI, per germline. V was pared by 4 bases and J by 6 bases, with 18 bases between. CDR3 sequence reads: CASSVFGQTYAGELFF. CDR3 bases: TGTGCCAGCAGTGTATTCGGACAGACGTACGCCGGGGAGCTGTTTTTT.

This clone occurred once. The chain uses TRBV18 and TRBJ2-7, with TRBD2 identical over 8 bases. Looked up from germline, CDR1 is KGHSH and CDR2 is LQKENI. CDR3 length: 17 residues. The trim removed 3 bases at V and 2 bases at J, leaving 12 bases unmatched. The DNA for the CDR3 is TGTGCCAGCTCACCGACCGGGGGGGACGGCGCAGCCTACGAGCAGTACTTC. This translates into CASSPTGGDGAAYEQYF.

J is TRBJ2-3 and V is TRBV5-6; possibly TRBD2 for D (6 bases). V was clipped by 4 bases and J by 2 bases, with 14 bases between them. This CDR3 comprises 15 residues. Germline values: CDR1 SGHDT, CDR2 YYEEEE. The CDR3 region has the DNA TGTGCCAGCAGCCACGCGGGACGGTACACAGATACGCAGTATTTT. It encodes CASSHAGRYTDTQYF.

Written as DNA, the CDR3 is TGTGCCAGCTCACCACCGGTCAGAGGGTTTACAGATACGCAGTATTTT. Residues: CASSPPVRGFTDTQYF. The chain recombines TRBV18 with TRBJ2-3, with D perhaps matching TRBD2 (5 bases). V lost 0 bases and J lost 3, with 13 bases in between. This CDR3 has 16 amino acids. CDR1 and CDR2 from the germline V gene are KGHSH and LQKENI.

The chain is built from TRBV28 and TRBJ2-1; TRBD2 agrees at 8 bases. V lost 4 bases, J lost 6 bases, and 11 bases stayed unmatched. Germline CDR1 is MDHEN and CDR2 is SYDVKM. CDR3 length: 16 residues. The chain's CDR3 is CASSSPGTRGGNEQFF. CDR3 DNA sequence: TGTGCCAGCAGTTCCCCCGGGACTAGAGGAGGCAATGAGCAGTTCTTC. Full variable domain (rest looked up from reference TRBV28 and TRBJ2-1): DVKVTQSSRYLVKRTGEKVFLECVQDMDHENMFWYRQDPGLGLRLIYFSYDVKMKEKGDIPEGYSVSREKKERFSLILESASTNQTSMYLCASSSPGTRGGNEQFFGPGTRLTVL.

The rearrangement links TRBV25-1 to TRBJ2-3; weak D call: TRBD1 (7 bases). V was trimmed by 4 bases and J by 4 bases, leaving 12 bases between them. CDR3 size: 14 residues. CDR1 is MGHDK, CDR2 SYGVNS, per germline. As DNA, the CDR3 is TGTGCCAGCAGTGTCAGCAGGGGGGCAGATACGCAGTATTTT. Its protein is CASSVSRGADTQYF.

The chain links TRBV19 to TRBJ2-1, with D perhaps matching TRBD2 (6 bases). Trimming took off 1 base at V and 15 bases at J, with 13 bases between the two ends. Germline assignment: CDR1 LNHDA and CDR2 SQIVND (reference sequence). The CDR3 sequence is 12 residues long. CDR3 in amino acids: CASSIGGERLFF. CDR3 DNA sequence: TGTGCCAGTAGTATAGGGGGGGAAAGACTGTTCTTC.

The sample holds one count of this clone. The rearrangement links TRBV5-4 to TRBJ2-7; D uncertain. V was trimmed by 4 bases and J by 1 base, leaving 12 bases between them. CDR1 is SGHNT, CDR2 YYREEE, per germline (reference sequence). This CDR3 spans 14 amino acids. The CDR3 here is CASSEAPFSYEQYF. The CDR3 nucleotides read TGTGCCAGCAGCGAGGCCCCGTTTTCCTACGAGCAGTACTTC.

The chain employs TRBV15 and TRBJ2-6; 8 bases match TRBD1. The CDR3 is 16 amino acids. Losses at the gene ends were 3 bases for V and 1 base for J; bases not matched to a gene: 2. CDR1 LNHNV and CDR2 YYDKDF come from the germline V gene (reference sequence). The CDR3 spells CATSRDRESGANVLTF. The CDR3, as DNA: TGTGCCACCAGCAGGGACAGGGAATCTGGGGCCAACGTCCTGACTTTC.